These T cell receptor beta chains were read from a single sample in a study of beta chain features in type 1 diabetes. The method was immunoSEQ multiplex PCR; TCRdb's version includes in-frame clones alone and lacks a portion of them. Of about 270,000 clones listed, roughly 13% are singletons. The sequencing sample was made of naive CD4+ T cells from blood. Source of these receptors: a man under 40 with type 1 diabetes. The CDR3 runs from the conserved cysteine through the conserved F or W. The order of the fields is J gene, V gene, D gene, clone size, CDR3 DNA, CDR3 protein. The D gene is left open where the match is weak. Clone size appears in some rows only: once, few, many, or a class for an expanded clone.

J gene: TRBJ1-5
V gene: TRBV27
D gene: NA
clone size: few
CDR3 DNA: TGTGCCAGCAGTCCAAGCCAGGCTGACAATCAGCCCCAGCATTTT
CDR3 protein: CASSPSQADNQPQHF

J gene: TRBJ2-1
V gene: TRBV19
D gene: TRBD1
clone size: few
CDR3 DNA: TGTGCCAGTAGGGGACAGATTTCCTACAATGAGCAGTTCTTC
CDR3 protein: CASRGQISYNEQFF

J gene: TRBJ2-5
V gene: TRBV18
D gene: NA
clone size: NA
CDR3 DNA: TGTGCCAGCTCACCAGCAGGGATGGGAGAGACCCAGTACTTC
CDR3 protein: CASSPAGMGETQYF

J gene: TRBJ2-5
V gene: TRBV27
D gene: NA
clone size: NA
CDR3 DNA: TGTGCCAGCGCAATGACACAAACGCGCTCGGAGACCCAGTACTTC
CDR3 protein: CASAMTQTRSETQYF

J gene: TRBJ2-1
V gene: TRBV29-1
D gene: NA
clone size: few
CDR3 DNA: TGCAGCGTTGCGAGGTACAATGAGCAGTTCTTC
CDR3 protein: CSVARYNEQFF

J gene: TRBJ2-7
V gene: TRBV9
D gene: TRBD2
clone size: NA
CDR3 DNA: TGTGCCAGCAGCCCCCGGACTAGCTCGAGGGAGCAGTACTTC
CDR3 protein: CASSPRTSSREQYF

J gene: TRBJ1-1
V gene: TRBV18
D gene: NA
clone size: few
CDR3 DNA: TGTGCCAGCTCACCACTGGACGGGGGGAACACTGAAGCTTTCTTT
CDR3 protein: CASSPLDGGNTEAFF

J gene: TRBJ2-1
V gene: TRBV9
D gene: TRBD2
clone size: few
CDR3 DNA: TGTGCCAGCAGCGCAGCTAAGCGGGGGGACAATGAGCAGTTCTTC
CDR3 protein: CASSAAKRGDNEQFF

J gene: TRBJ2-3
V gene: TRBV18
D gene: NA
clone size: few
CDR3 DNA: TGTGCCAGCGCTATCGAGGGAGGCACAGATACGCAGTATTTT
CDR3 protein: CASAIEGGTDTQYF

J gene: TRBJ2-3
V gene: TRBV29-1
D gene: TRBD1
clone size: few
CDR3 DNA: TGCAGCGTGACCAAGACAGGGATGGATACGCAGTATTTT
CDR3 protein: CSVTKTGMDTQYF

J gene: TRBJ1-5
V gene: TRBV23-1
D gene: NA
clone size: few
CDR3 DNA: TGCGCCAGCAGTCAATCTAATCGCGTGTGTCGCTGCAATCAGCCCCAGCATTTT
CDR3 protein: CASSQSNRVCRCNQPQHF

J gene: TRBJ1-2
V gene: TRBV6-6
D gene: TRBD1
clone size: NA
CDR3 DNA: TGTGCCAGCAGCCTTCCCAAGATACAGGGGCGTATTGGCTACACCTTC
CDR3 protein: CASSLPKIQGRIGYTF

J gene: TRBJ1-2
V gene: TRBV7-2
D gene: TRBD1
clone size: NA
CDR3 DNA: TGTGCCAGCAGCCCGGCCGACAGGGGATATGGCTACACCTTC
CDR3 protein: CASSPADRGYGYTF

J gene: TRBJ2-7
V gene: TRBV7-3
D gene: TRBD2
clone size: NA
CDR3 DNA: TGTGCCAGCAGTAAACTAGCGGGAGTTGAGCAGTACTTC
CDR3 protein: CASSKLAGVEQYF

J gene: TRBJ2-7
V gene: TRBV28
D gene: NA
clone size: few
CDR3 DNA: TGTGCCAGCAGTCAGGACTACGAGCAGTACTTC
CDR3 protein: CASSQDYEQYF

J gene: TRBJ2-5
V gene: TRBV18
D gene: TRBD1
clone size: NA
CDR3 DNA: TGTGCCAGCTCACCACCCAGGGGGCTACCAGAGACCCAGTACTTC
CDR3 protein: CASSPPRGLPETQYF

J gene: TRBJ1-2
V gene: TRBV29-1
D gene: NA
clone size: NA
CDR3 DNA: TGCAGCGTTGAAGAAGCAGGGCTGGGCTATGGCTACACCTTC
CDR3 protein: CSVEEAGLGYGYTF

J gene: TRBJ2-2
V gene: TRBV7-6
D gene: TRBD1
clone size: NA
CDR3 DNA: TGTGCCAGCAGCTTAGGACAGGGTGGCACCGGGGAGCTGTTTTTT
CDR3 protein: CASSLGQGGTGELFF

J gene: TRBJ1-1
V gene: TRBV18
D gene: NA
clone size: NA
CDR3 DNA: TGTGCCAGCTCACGGGGCTACGCAAACACTGAAGCTTTCTTT
CDR3 protein: CASSRGYANTEAFF

J gene: TRBJ2-1
V gene: TRBV9
D gene: TRBD2
clone size: few
CDR3 DNA: TGTGCCAGCAGCGTACGAGCGGGAGATGGTAATGAGCAGTTCTTC
CDR3 protein: CASSVRAGDGNEQFF

J gene: TRBJ1-1
V gene: TRBV29-1
D gene: NA
clone size: few
CDR3 DNA: TGCAGCCCTATCGATTTGGCCGAGGCCATGAACACTGAAGCTTTCTTT
CDR3 protein: CSPIDLAEAMNTEAFF

J gene: TRBJ2-5
V gene: TRBV5-1
D gene: TRBD1
clone size: few
CDR3 DNA: TGCGCCAGCAAGGGGACAGCCCAAGAGACCCAGTACTTC
CDR3 protein: CASKGTAQETQYF

J gene: TRBJ1-1
V gene: TRBV18
D gene: TRBD1
clone size: NA
CDR3 DNA: TGTGCCAGCTCACTAGGACAGGGGAACACTGAAGCTTTCTTT
CDR3 protein: CASSLGQGNTEAFF